This T cell receptor (beta chain) is from a study of T cell responses to AZD1222 COVID-19 vaccine. Some clones are missing from TCRdb's copy, which holds only in-frame ones; the method was immunoSEQ multiplex PCR. The profile shows about 270,000 clones, 94% of them singletons. The CDR3 sequence is 13 residues long. Trimming stripped 5 bases from V and 5 bases from J, with 9 bases between. This specimen was peripheral blood, taken 28 days after the second AZD1222 dose. The chain links TRBV12-3 or TRBV12-4 to TRBJ1-4, with D possibly TRBD1 on 6 matching bases. This TCR came from an adult who received the AZD1222 COVID-19 vaccine. CDR3 in amino acids: CASSRDTNEKLFF. In nucleotides, the CDR3 is TGTGCCAGCAGTCGGGACACCAATGAAAAACTGTTTTTT.